Following are 8 T cell receptor beta chains from one sample sequenced in a study of cytomegalovirus exposure and HLA in healthy donors. Primers for the PCR totalled 60 Vbeta and 13 Jbeta. TCRdb keeps only in-frame clones here, not all; method: immunoSEQ multiplex PCR. The data show roughly 100,000 clones, around 85% seen once. Specimen: PBMCs. These receptors were taken from a man aged 25 to 40 in good health and CMV-seronegative.

The chain couples TRBV11-3 to TRBJ2-5, with 9 bases that match TRBD2. Looked up from germline, CDR1 is SGHNT and CDR2 is YENEEA. The trim removed 4 bases at V and 2 bases at J, leaving 14 bases unmatched. The CDR3 runs 18 residues. This CDR3 reads CASSCSGRWGTFQETQYF. CDR3 coding DNA: TGTGCCAGCAGCTGTAGCGGGAGATGGGGGACTTTTCAAGAGACCCAGTACTTC.

The rearrangement joins TRBV11-3 to TRBJ2-7; D may be TRBD2 (5 bases). With 1 base removed from V and 2 bases from J, the gap between germline ends came to 9 bases. This CDR3 is built from 14 residues. The germline V gene has CDR1 SGHNT and CDR2 YENEEA. The CDR3 protein is CASSLGTGTYEQYF. The CDR3 DNA reads TGTGCCAGCAGCTTAGGCACGGGGACCTACGAGCAGTACTTC.

The rearrangement uses TRBV27 and TRBJ2-7; 7 nucleotides line up with TRBD2. This CDR3 region has 13 residues. J lost 4 bases, V lost 6 bases, and 6 bases had no gene match. Per germline, CDR1 MNHEY and CDR2 SMNVEV (reference sequence). This CDR3 is CASSPAGVYEQYF. The CDR3 nucleotides are TGTGCCAGCAGCCCGGCGGGGGTATACGAGCAGTACTTC.

This clone has a single count. The rearrangement uses TRBV28 and TRBJ1-3; no clear D gene. The CDR3 is 14 residues long. Germline V gives CDR1 MDHEN, CDR2 SYDVKM. V was shortened by 0 bases and J by 4 bases, with 7 bases between the two germline ends. Here the CDR3 reads CASSLWGRGNTIYF. CDR3 nucleotide sequence: TGTGCCAGCAGTTTATGGGGCCGCGGAAACACCATATATTTT.

The chain links TRBV2 to TRBJ1-2; 10 positions match TRBD1. The CDR3 totals 15 residues. Germline assignment: CDR1 SNHLY and CDR2 FYNNEI. V was pared by 6 bases and J by 2 bases, with 6 bases of the junction left unmatched. The CDR3 bases are TGTGCCAGCAGGGCCGGACAGGGGGTCAACTATGGCTACACCTTC. Amino acid sequence: CASRAGQGVNYGYTF.

In its sample, this clone was seen once. This chain links TRBV2 with TRBJ2-2; D remains ambiguous. V dropped 4 bases and J dropped 6 bases, with 9 bases sitting between them. Germline CDR1 SNHLY, CDR2 FYNNEI. The CDR3 extends over 13 amino acids. The CDR3 nucleotides read TGTGCCAGCAGTGCACAGTTCCCCGGGGAGCTGTTTTTT. It is translated as CASSAQFPGELFF.

This clone was counted between two and nine times. This chain links TRBV11-2 with TRBJ2-1; 7 bases are a match to TRBD1. After removal of 11 bases from V and 9 bases from J, the junction contained 13 bases not matched to a gene. The CDR3 contains 13 residues. Germline V lookup: CDR1 SGHAT, CDR2 FQNNGV. The CDR3 loop is CAAAVEGAGEQFF. CDR3 nucleotide sequence: TGTGCCGCAGCAGTTGAGGGGGCGGGTGAGCAGTTCTTC.

The V and J genes are TRBV7-2 and TRBJ1-2; TRBD1 is a possible D gene (6 bases). V shed 4 bases and J shed 6 bases, with 18 bases lying between them. Germline-derived CDR1 and CDR2 are SGHTA and FQGNSA. The CDR3 runs to 15 residues. The CDR3, as DNA: TGTGCCAGCAGCTCCTTAACAGGGAGTGGGGATGGCTACACCTTC. The encoded protein is CASSSLTGSGDGYTF.